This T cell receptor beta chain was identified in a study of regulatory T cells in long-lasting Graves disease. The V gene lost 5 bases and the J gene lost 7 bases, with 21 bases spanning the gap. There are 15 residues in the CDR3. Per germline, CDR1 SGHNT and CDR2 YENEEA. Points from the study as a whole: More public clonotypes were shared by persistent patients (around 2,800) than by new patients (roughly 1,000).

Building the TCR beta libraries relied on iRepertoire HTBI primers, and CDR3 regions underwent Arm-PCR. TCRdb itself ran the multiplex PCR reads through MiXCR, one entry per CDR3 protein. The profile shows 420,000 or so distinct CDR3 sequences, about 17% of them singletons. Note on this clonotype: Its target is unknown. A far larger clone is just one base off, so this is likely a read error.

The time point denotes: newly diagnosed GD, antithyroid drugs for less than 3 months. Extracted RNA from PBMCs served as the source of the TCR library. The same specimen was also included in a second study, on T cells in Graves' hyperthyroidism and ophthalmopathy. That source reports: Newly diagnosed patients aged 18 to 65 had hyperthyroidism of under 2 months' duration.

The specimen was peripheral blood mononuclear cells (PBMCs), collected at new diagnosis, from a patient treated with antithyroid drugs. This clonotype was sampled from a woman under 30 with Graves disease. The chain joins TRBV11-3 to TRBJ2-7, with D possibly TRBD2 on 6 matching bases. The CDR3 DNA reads TGTGCCAGCAGCCCCAAGGAGGGCCCATACAATGAGCAGTACTTC. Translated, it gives CASSPKEGPYNEQYF.